This T cell receptor beta chain was retrieved from a study of beta chain features in type 1 diabetes. General study results and limits: Individuals with type 1 diabetes displayed fewer insertions and more deletions at VDJ junctions. TCRB CDR3 length was moderately but significantly reduced in all four CD4+ subsets of Type 1 diabetes patients.

The germline CDR1 and CDR2 sequences are LNHDA and SQIVND (reference sequence). V dropped 4 bases and J dropped 3 bases, with 19 bases sitting between them. The CDR3 is made up of 17 amino acids. The investigators reverse transcribed all of the isolated RNA, so they sequenced expressed TCRB transcripts. An average approximately 4 million reads came from naive, central memory and regulatory T cell samples. Libraries were prepared by immunoSEQ multiplex PCR; TCRdb keeps only in-frame clonotypes and omits some of them. The sample shows 200,000 to 250,000 clones, about 14% of them seen only once. A remark on this clone: Its antigen is undetermined.

This TCR came from a young man with type 1 diabetes. Sequencing was done on a sample of naive CD4+ T cells from blood. The rearrangement uses TRBV19 and TRBJ1-5; D call uncertain. CDR3 protein: CASSTPVPRGINQPQHF. The CDR3 DNA reads as TGTGCCAGTAGTACCCCGGTACCCAGAGGGATCAATCAGCCCCAGCATTTT.